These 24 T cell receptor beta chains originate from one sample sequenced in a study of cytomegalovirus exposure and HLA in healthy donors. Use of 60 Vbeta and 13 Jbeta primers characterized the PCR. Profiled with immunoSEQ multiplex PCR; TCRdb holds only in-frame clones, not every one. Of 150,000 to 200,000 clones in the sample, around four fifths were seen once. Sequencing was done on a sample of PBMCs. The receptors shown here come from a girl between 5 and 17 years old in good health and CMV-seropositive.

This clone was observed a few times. CDR3 loop: CASSFLPGANVLTF. The DNA for the CDR3 is TGTGCCAGCAGCTTTCTACCCGGGGCCAACGTCCTGACTTTC. The J gene is TRBJ2-6, the V gene TRBV11-2; D unclear. Germline loops: CDR1 SGHAT, CDR2 FQNNGV. Trimming took 3 bases from V and 4 from J, leaving 7 bases between them. The CDR3 spans 14 residues.

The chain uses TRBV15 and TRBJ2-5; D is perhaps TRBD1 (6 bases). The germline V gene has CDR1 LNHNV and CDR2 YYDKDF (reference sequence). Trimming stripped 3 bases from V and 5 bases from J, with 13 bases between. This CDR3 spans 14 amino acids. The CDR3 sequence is CATSRHRVGETQYF. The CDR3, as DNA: TGTGCCACCAGCAGGCACAGGGTAGGGGAGACCCAGTACTTC.

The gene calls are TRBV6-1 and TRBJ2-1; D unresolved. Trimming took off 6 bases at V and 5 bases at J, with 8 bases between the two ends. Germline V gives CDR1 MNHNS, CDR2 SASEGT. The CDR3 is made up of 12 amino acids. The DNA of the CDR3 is TGTGCCAGCAGCCCAGTGGACAATGAGCAGTTCTTC. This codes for CASSPVDNEQFF.

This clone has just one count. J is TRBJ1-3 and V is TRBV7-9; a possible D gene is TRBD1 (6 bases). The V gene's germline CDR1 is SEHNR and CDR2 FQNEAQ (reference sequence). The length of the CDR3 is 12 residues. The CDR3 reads CATGSSGNTIYF. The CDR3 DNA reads TGTGCTACAGGGAGCTCTGGAAACACCATATATTTT.

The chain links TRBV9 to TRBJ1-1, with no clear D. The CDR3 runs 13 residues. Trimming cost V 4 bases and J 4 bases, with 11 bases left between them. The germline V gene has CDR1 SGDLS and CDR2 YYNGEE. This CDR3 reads CASSSLGSTEAFF. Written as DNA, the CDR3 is TGTGCCAGCAGCTCACTGGGCAGCACTGAAGCTTTCTTT.

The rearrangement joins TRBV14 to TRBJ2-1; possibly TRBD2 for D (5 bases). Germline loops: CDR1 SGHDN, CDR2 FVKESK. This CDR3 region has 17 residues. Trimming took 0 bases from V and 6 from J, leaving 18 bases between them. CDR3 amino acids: CASSQEGGRPPLNEQFF. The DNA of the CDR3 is TGTGCCAGCAGCCAAGAAGGCGGGCGGCCACCCCTCAATGAGCAGTTCTTC.

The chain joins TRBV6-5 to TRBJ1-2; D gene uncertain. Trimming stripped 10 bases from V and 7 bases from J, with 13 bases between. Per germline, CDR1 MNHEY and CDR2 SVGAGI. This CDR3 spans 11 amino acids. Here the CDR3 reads CATLYPPGYTF. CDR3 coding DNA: TGTGCCACGTTGTATCCCCCTGGCTACACCTTC.

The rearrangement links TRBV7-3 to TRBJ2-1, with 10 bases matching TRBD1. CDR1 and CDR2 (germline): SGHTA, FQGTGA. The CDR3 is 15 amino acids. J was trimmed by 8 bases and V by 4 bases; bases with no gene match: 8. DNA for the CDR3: TGTGCCAGCAGCTCAGCCGGGACAGGGGTGGATGAGCAGTTCTTC. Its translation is CASSSAGTGVDEQFF.

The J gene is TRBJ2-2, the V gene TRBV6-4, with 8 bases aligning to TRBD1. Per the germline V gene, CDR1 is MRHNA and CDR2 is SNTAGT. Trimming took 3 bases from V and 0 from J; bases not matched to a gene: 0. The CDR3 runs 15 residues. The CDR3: CASSETGANTGELFF. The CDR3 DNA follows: TGTGCCAGCAGTGAGACAGGGGCGAACACCGGGGAGCTGTTTTTT.

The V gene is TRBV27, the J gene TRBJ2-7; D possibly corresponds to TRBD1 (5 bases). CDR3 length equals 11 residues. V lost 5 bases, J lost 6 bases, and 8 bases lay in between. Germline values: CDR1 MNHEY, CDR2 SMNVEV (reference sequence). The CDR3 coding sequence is TGTGCCAGCAGTCTAGGGGCCGAGCAGTACTTC. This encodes CASSLGAEQYF.

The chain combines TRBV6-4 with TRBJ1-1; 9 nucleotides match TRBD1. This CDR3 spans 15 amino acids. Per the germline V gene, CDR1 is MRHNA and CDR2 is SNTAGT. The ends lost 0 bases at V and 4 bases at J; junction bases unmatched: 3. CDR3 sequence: CASSDSNRGPTEAFF. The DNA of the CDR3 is TGTGCCAGCAGTGACTCGAACAGGGGGCCCACTGAAGCTTTCTTT.

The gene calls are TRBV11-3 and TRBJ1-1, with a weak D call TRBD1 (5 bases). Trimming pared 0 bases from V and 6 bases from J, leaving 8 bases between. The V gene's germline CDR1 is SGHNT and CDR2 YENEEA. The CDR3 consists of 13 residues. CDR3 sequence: CASSLDRVSEAFF. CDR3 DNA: TGTGCCAGCAGCTTAGACAGGGTGTCTGAAGCTTTCTTT.

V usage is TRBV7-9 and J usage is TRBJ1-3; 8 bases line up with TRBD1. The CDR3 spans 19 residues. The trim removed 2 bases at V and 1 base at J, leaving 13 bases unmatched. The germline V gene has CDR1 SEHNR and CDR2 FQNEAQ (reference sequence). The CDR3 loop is CASSLLPGGVKNSGNTIYF. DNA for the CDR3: TGTGCCAGCAGCTTATTGCCAGGGGGCGTTAAAAATTCTGGAAACACCATATATTTT.

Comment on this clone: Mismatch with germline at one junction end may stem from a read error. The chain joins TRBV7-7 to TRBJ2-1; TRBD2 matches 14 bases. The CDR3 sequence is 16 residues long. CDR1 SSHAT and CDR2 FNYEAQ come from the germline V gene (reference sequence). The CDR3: CASSPRTSGGTNEQFF. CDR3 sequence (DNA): TGTGCTAGCAGCCCCCGGACTAGCGGGGGGACCAATGAGCAGTTCTTC. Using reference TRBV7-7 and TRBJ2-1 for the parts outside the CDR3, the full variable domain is GAGVSQSPRYKVTKRGQDVTLRCDPISSHATLYWYQQALGQGPEFLTYFNYEAQPDKSGLPSDRFSAERPEGSISTLTIQRTEQRDSAMYRCASSPRTSGGTNEQFFGPGTRLTVL.

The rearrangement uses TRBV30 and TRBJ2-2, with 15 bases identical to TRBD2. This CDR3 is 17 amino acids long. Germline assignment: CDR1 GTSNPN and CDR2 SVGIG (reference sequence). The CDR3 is CGTSGGVVSANTGELFF. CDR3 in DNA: TGTGGGACTAGCGGGGGGGTAGTGTCCGCGAACACCGGGGAGCTGTTTTTT. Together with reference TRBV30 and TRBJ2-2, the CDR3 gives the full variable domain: SQTIHQWPATLVQPVGSPLSLECTVEGTSNPNLYWYRQAAGRGLQLLFYSVGIGQISSEVPQNLSASRPQDRQFILSSKKLLLSDSGFYLCGTSGGVVSANTGELFFGEGSRLTVL.

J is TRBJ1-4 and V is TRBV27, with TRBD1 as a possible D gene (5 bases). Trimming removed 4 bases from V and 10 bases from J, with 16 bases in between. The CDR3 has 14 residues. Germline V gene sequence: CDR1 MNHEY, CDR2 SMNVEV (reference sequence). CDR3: CASSSSGGGAKLFF. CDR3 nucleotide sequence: TGTGCCAGCAGTTCCTCCGGAGGCGGGGCAAAACTGTTTTTT.

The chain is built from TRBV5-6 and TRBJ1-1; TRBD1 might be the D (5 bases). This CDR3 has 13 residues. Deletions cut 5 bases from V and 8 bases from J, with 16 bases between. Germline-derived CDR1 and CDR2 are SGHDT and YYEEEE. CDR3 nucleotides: TGTGCCAGCAGGAGTCTCCTGGCAGGGGAAGCTTTCTTT. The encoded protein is CASRSLLAGEAFF.

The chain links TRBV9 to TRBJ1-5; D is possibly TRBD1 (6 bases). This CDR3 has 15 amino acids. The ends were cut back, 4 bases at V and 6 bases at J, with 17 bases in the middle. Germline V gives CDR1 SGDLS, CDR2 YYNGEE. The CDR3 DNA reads TGTGCCAGCAGCCCAGGCCAGGGGACATCTCAGCCCCAGCATTTT. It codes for CASSPGQGTSQPQHF.

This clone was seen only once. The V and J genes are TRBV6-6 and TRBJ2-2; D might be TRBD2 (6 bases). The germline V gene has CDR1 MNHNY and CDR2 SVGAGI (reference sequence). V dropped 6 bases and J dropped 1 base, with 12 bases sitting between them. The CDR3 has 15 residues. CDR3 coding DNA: TGTGCCAGCAGGCGGGACGGGAAGAACACCGGGGAGCTGTTTTTT. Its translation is CASRRDGKNTGELFF.

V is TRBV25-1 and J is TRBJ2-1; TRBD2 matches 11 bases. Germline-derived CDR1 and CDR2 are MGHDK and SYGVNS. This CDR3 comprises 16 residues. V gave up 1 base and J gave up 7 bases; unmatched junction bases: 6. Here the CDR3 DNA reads TGTGCCAGCAGTGAATTAGGGCTAGCGGGGGGTAATGAGCAGTTCTTC. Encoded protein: CASSELGLAGGNEQFF.

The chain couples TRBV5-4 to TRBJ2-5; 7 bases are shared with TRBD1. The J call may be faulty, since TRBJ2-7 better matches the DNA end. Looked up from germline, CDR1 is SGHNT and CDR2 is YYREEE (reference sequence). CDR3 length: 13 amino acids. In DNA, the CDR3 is TGTGCCAGCAGGTACATAGGGGGCGGCGAGCAGTACTTC. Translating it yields CASRYIGGGEQYF.

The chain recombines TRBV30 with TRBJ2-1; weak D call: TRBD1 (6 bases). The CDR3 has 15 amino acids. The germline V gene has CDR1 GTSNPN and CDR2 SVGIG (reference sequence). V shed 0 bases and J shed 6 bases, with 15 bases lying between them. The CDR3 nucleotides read TGTGCCTGGAGTGTGAGGGCAGGGGTGGGCAATGAGCAGTTCTTC. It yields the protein CAWSVRAGVGNEQFF.

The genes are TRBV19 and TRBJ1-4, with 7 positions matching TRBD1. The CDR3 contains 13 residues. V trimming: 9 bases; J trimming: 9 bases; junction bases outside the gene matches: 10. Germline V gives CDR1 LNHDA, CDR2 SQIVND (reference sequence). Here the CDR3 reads CASVDRALKKLFF. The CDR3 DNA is TGTGCCAGCGTAGACAGGGCGCTGAAAAAACTGTTTTTT. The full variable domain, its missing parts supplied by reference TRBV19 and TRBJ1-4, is DGGITQSPKYLFRKEGQNVTLSCEQNLNHDAMYWYRQDPGQGLRLIYYSQIVNDFQKGDIAEGYSVSREKKESFPLTVTSAQKNPTAFYLCASVDRALKKLFFGSGTQLSVL.

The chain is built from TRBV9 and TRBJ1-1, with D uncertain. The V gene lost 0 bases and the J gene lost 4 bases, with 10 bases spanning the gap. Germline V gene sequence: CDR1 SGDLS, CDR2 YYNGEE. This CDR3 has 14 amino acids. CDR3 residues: CASSVAGEGTEAFF. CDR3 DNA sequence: TGTGCCAGCAGCGTAGCGGGAGAGGGCACTGAAGCTTTCTTT.